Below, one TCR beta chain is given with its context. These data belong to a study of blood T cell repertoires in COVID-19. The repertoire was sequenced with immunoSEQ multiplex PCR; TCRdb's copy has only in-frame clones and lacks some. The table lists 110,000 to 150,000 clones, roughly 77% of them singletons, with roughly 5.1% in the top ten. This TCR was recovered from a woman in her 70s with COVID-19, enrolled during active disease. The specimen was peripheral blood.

In DNA, the CDR3 is TGTGCCAGCAGCTCTACAGGGGGCCTGTACTCCTATAATTCACCCCTCCACTTT. Its translation: CASSSTGGLYSYNSPLHF. This chain links TRBV5-5 with TRBJ1-6; 9 bases fit TRBD1. With V trimmed by 3 bases and J by 0 bases, 7 bases remained unmatched. The length of the CDR3 is 18 residues. CDR1 and CDR2 from the germline V gene are SGHKS and YYEKEE (reference sequence).